This T cell receptor (beta chain) was sequenced during a study of neoadjuvant nivolumab and ipilimumab in lung cancer. Concerning this clone: As yet, its antigen is unknown.

Between the trimmed V and J ends, which lost 1 base and 0 bases, there was a span of 10 bases. There are 14 residues in the CDR3. Germline assignment: CDR1 GTSNPN and CDR2 SVGIG (reference sequence). Study-level points and caveats: Pathologic regression was not significantly tied to TCR clonality. Resected-tumor TCR richness correlated positively with pretherapy blood richness.

Repertoires were generated with immunoSEQ multiplex PCR, while TCRdb's copy carries only in-frame clones and drops some. The sample shows about 18,000 clones, approximately 87% of them seen only once. The sequence was obtained from an adult with non-small cell lung cancer. The V gene is TRBV30, the J gene TRBJ2-7; TRBD1 is a possible D gene (5 bases). Sample: peripheral blood, taken before neoadjuvant nivolumab, alone or with ipilimumab. In nucleotides, the CDR3 is TGTGCCTGGAGTGCGACAGCAAGCTCCTACGAGCAGTACTTC. It yields the protein CAWSATASSYEQYF.